Below, 20 T cell receptor beta chains from the same sample are listed, as sequenced in a study of blood T cell repertoires in COVID-19. The assay was immunoSEQ multiplex PCR, and TCRdb's table has in-frame clones only and misses some. The sample has 60,000 to 80,000 clones; 80% are singletons. Sequenced input: peripheral blood. Receptors originate from a man aged 45-65 years with COVID-19, enrolled during active disease.

J is TRBJ2-5 and V is TRBV5-1; the D is unclear. Trimming took off 0 bases at V and 4 bases at J, with 4 bases between the two ends. The CDR3 length is 12 residues. Germline loops: CDR1 SGHRS, CDR2 YFSETQ. Here the CDR3 DNA reads TGCGCCAGCAGCTTGGCGGGAGAGACCCAGTACTTC. Residues: CASSLAGETQYF.

CDR3 sequence: CATWGGMHGYTF. The CDR3 DNA reads TGTGCCACCTGGGGAGGGATGCATGGCTACACCTTC. This rearrangement joins TRBV10-3 to TRBJ1-2; D not resolved. The CDR3 contains 12 residues. With 10 bases removed from V and 6 bases from J, the gap between germline ends came to 15 bases. The germline gives CDR1 ENHRY, CDR2 SYGVKD.

The chain carries TRBV9 and TRBJ2-7, with 8 bases identical to TRBD1. V trimming: 3 bases; J trimming: 3 bases; junction bases outside the gene matches: 11. This CDR3 is built from 16 residues. Germline V gene sequence: CDR1 SGDLS, CDR2 YYNGEE. CDR3 sequence (DNA): TGTGCCAGCAGCGCTGGATTCGGACAGGGAAGCTACGAGCAGTACTTC. This translates into CASSAGFGQGSYEQYF. Complete variable domain (other parts from reference TRBV9 and TRBJ2-7): DSGVTQTPKHLITATGQRVTLRCSPRSGDLSVYWYQQSLDQGLQFLIQYYNGEERAKGNILERFSAQQFPDLHSELNLSSLELGDSALYFCASSAGFGQGSYEQYFGPGTRLTVT.

This chain connects TRBV5-1 to TRBJ2-2; D might be TRBD2 (6 bases). CDR3 size: 14 residues. V lost 1 base to trimming and J lost 5 bases, with 9 bases between them. Germline CDR1 is SGHRS and CDR2 is YFSETQ. CDR3 region: CASSLTSHTGELFF. For the CDR3, the DNA is TGCGCCAGCAGCTTGACTAGCCATACCGGGGAGCTGTTTTTT.

The V and J genes are TRBV30 and TRBJ1-6, with TRBD1 as a possible D gene (6 bases). The CDR3 covers 13 residues. Germline assignment: CDR1 GTSNPN and CDR2 SVGIG (reference sequence). V was cut by 3 bases and J by 9 bases, with 12 bases left in between. CDR3 loop: CAWRGATGSPLHF. The DNA of the CDR3 is TGTGCCTGGAGGGGGGCTACTGGTTCACCCCTCCACTTT.

V usage is TRBV19 and J usage is TRBJ1-1; no definite D call. Deletions cut 7 bases from V and 4 bases from J, with 16 bases between. The CDR3 length is 14 residues. Looked up from germline, CDR1 is LNHDA and CDR2 is SQIVND (reference sequence). The CDR3 DNA is TGTGCCAGTACCCTTAGTTCCGGTATCACTGAAGCTTTCTTT. This gives the protein CASTLSSGITEAFF.

This rearrangement joins TRBV5-1 to TRBJ2-5, with 7 bases lining up with TRBD1. V lost 4 bases, J lost 1 base, and 4 bases stayed unmatched. This CDR3 has 14 residues. Germline V gene data show CDR1 as SGHRS and CDR2 as YFSETQ. Here the CDR3 DNA reads TGCGCCAGCAGCCTCGGGACAGCCCAAGAGACCCAGTACTTC. Its translation: CASSLGTAQETQYF.

This rearrangement joins TRBV27 to TRBJ2-2; D not resolved. V was shortened by 4 bases and J by 2 bases, with 8 bases between the two germline ends. The CDR3 loop spans 14 amino acids. From germline, CDR1 is MNHEY and CDR2 SMNVEV (reference sequence). For the CDR3, the DNA is TGTGCCAGCAGTTCCAGGATTAACACCGGGGAGCTGTTTTTT. This sequence encodes CASSSRINTGELFF.

The chain links TRBV15 to TRBJ2-3; no reliable D call. Germline values: CDR1 LNHNV, CDR2 YYDKDF (reference sequence). The CDR3 contains 16 residues. V was clipped by 1 base and J by 0 bases, with 11 bases between them. CDR3 in amino acids: CATSRGGGPSTDTQYF. In DNA form, the CDR3 reads TGTGCCACCAGCAGAGGTGGCGGTCCTAGCACAGATACGCAGTATTTT. The whole variable domain, filled in from reference TRBV15 and TRBJ2-3, reads DAMVIQNPRYQVTQFGKPVTLSCSQTLNHNVMYWYQQKSSQAPKLLFHYYDKDFNNEADTPDNFQSRRPNTSFCFLDIRSPGLGDTAMYLCATSRGGGPSTDTQYFGPGTRLTVL.

The genes are TRBV7-2 and TRBJ1-4, with D maybe TRBD1 (6 bases). This CDR3 has 17 residues. Germline CDR1 reads SGHTA; CDR2 reads FQGNSA. V lost 4 bases and J 0 bases, leaving 15 bases between the germline ends. Here the CDR3 reads CASSWRGGSATNEKLFF. CDR3 nucleotides: TGTGCCAGCAGCTGGAGGGGGGGGAGCGCAACTAATGAAAAACTGTTTTTT.

The V gene is TRBV14, the J gene TRBJ2-7; 12 positions agree with TRBD1. V trimming: 4 bases; J trimming: 5 bases; junction bases outside the gene matches: 6. This CDR3 is built from 15 residues. CDR1 and CDR2 from the germline V gene are SGHDN and FVKESK. The CDR3 DNA reads TGTGCCAGCAGCCCGGTAGGGACAGGGGGCGACGAGCAGTACTTC. The encoded protein is CASSPVGTGGDEQYF. Variable domain in full (rest from reference TRBV14 and TRBJ2-7): EAGVTQFPSHSVIEKGQTVTLRCDPISGHDNLYWYRRVMGKEIKFLLHFVKESKQDESGMPNNRFLAERTGGTYSTLKVQPAELEDSGVYFCASSPVGTGGDEQYFGPGTRLTVT.

The chain carries TRBV28 and TRBJ1-1; a weak D match, TRBD1 (6 bases). CDR3 size: 13 residues. The germline CDR1 and CDR2 sequences are MDHEN and SYDVKM. Trimming shortened V by 7 bases and J by 3 bases, and 12 bases separated the two germline ends. The CDR3 DNA is TGTGCCAGCATACGGGGGGCGCACACTGAAGCTTTCTTT. It encodes CASIRGAHTEAFF.

This chain joins TRBV5-4 and TRBJ1-2; TRBD1 might be the D (6 bases). This CDR3 region has 13 residues. Trimming stripped 4 bases from V and 4 bases from J, with 11 bases between. The V gene's germline CDR1 is SGHNT and CDR2 YYREEE (reference sequence). The CDR3 reads CASSPDSGYGYTF. The CDR3 DNA follows: TGTGCCAGCAGCCCGGACAGTGGCTATGGCTACACCTTC.

The chain recombines TRBV30 with TRBJ2-3; TRBD1 agrees at 8 bases. Germline assignment: CDR1 GTSNPN and CDR2 SVGIG (reference sequence). V dropped 3 bases and J dropped 4; count of bases not matched to a gene: 9. CDR3 length: 15 residues. CDR3: CAWRALQGASDTQYF. CDR3 DNA sequence: TGTGCCTGGAGAGCACTCCAGGGGGCCTCAGATACGCAGTATTTT. Looking up the rest from reference TRBV30 and TRBJ2-3 gives the full variable domain: SQTIHQWPATLVQPVGSPLSLECTVEGTSNPNLYWYRQAAGRGLQLLFYSVGIGQISSEVPQNLSASRPQDRQFILSSKKLLLSDSGFYLCAWRALQGASDTQYFGPGTRLTVL.

In this sample, this clone turned up a few times. This chain links TRBV28 with TRBJ1-6, with TRBD1 matching 8 bases. Trimming cost V 7 bases and J 11 bases; bases outside gene matches: 13. This CDR3 is 15 amino acids long. Germline lookup yields CDR1 MDHEN and CDR2 SYDVKM. CDR3 in amino acids: CASNQNQGAGTPLHF. For the CDR3, the DNA is TGTGCCAGCAACCAGAACCAGGGGGCAGGAACACCCCTCCACTTT.

The chain couples TRBV2 to TRBJ1-4, with 9 bases lining up with TRBD1. The CDR3 length is 14 residues. CDR1 is SNHLY and CDR2 is FYNNEI in the germline V gene. The ends lost 5 bases at V and 4 bases at J; junction bases unmatched: 2. The CDR3 region is CASSPDRGNEKLFF. Written as DNA, the CDR3 is TGTGCCAGCAGTCCGGACAGGGGTAATGAAAAACTGTTTTTT.

The chain joins TRBV6-5 to TRBJ2-7, with D uncertain. The CDR3 has 14 residues. The ends were cut back, 2 bases at V and 2 bases at J, with 10 bases in the middle. Germline V gene sequence: CDR1 MNHEY, CDR2 SVGAGI. The CDR3 is CASSYALRAYEQYF. CDR3 DNA sequence: TGTGCCAGCAGTTACGCCCTTCGGGCCTACGAGCAGTACTTC.

This chain links TRBV12-3 or TRBV12-4 with TRBJ2-5, with 7 bases lining up with TRBD1. The CDR3 is 13 residues long. V gave up 6 bases and J gave up 2 bases; unmatched junction bases: 3. This chain's CDR3 is CASSHRGQETQYF. Written as DNA, the CDR3 is TGTGCCAGCAGCCACAGGGGACAAGAGACCCAGTACTTC.

The chain uses TRBV7-9 and TRBJ2-7, with 9 bases lining up with TRBD1. This CDR3 is built from 16 residues. From germline, CDR1 is SEHNR and CDR2 FQNEAQ (reference sequence). V dropped 5 bases and J dropped 2; count of bases not matched to a gene: 10. CDR3 bases: TGTGCCAGCAGCCCGGGACAGGGCGATCTTACCTACGAGCAGTACTTC. It encodes CASSPGQGDLTYEQYF.

The chain joins TRBV6-6 to TRBJ1-1, with D unclear. The CDR3 consists of 12 residues. Germline assignment: CDR1 MNHNY and CDR2 SVGAGI (reference sequence). The V end lost 0 bases, the J end lost 8 bases, and 7 bases lay between the germline ends. CDR3 amino acids: CASSYSREEAFF. Written as DNA, the CDR3 is TGTGCCAGCAGTTACTCACGGGAAGAAGCTTTCTTT.